This T cell receptor beta chain was found in a study of blood T cell repertoires in COVID-19 (dated by TCRdb to 2019 to 2021). About the full investigation: Collaborator samples came from the United States, Italy and Spain and covered acute and convalescent phases of COVID-19. The prospective study material was composed of cDNA or gDNA derived from T cells, B-cell-depleted T cells, or PBMCs. The dataset comprised deeply sampled blood TCRbeta repertoires from subjects exposed to, actively infected with, or recovered from COVID-19. The repertoires were released in a freely available public database intended as a resource for research on the immune response to SARS-CoV-2. The samples were drawn from two sources: the first 160 participants of the ongoing ImmuneRACE study, and 1,200 or so subjects contributed by 6 global collaborators. Sample metadata almost always included a de-identified subject ID, COVID-19 status, age in years and sex. HLA class I and class II types, where available, came from metadata supplied by the sample provider rather than from assay-based typing. Study-level results and caveats: The amount of clinical and demographic metadata varied by source and participant and was provided uncurated.

TCRbeta CDR3 regions were amplified from genomic DNA using the immunoSEQ Assay, a bias-controlled multiplex PCR. Under the source paper's analysis protocol: Nucleated cell counts per sample were estimated from amplification of reference gene primers within the assay. To quantify the absolute abundance of each unique TCRbeta CDR3 rearrangement, sequence reads were collapsed and filtered. For each sample, productive Simpson clonality was calculated as the square root of Simpson's diversity index over productive rearrangements. TCRdb re-hosts the immuneACCESS table, in-frame sequences only. Its copies lack some clones; in the studies checked, an unresolved V gene accounts for under half of them, and the cause for the rest is not known. Clone size and V and J calls were adopted from that table, with D and trimming inferred from the DNA. The sample records about 240,000 clones, 80% to 85% of which are singletons. The ten largest account for over 7% of the sample.

One collaborating source in Seattle enrolled patients while the patients were actively infected and followed the patients over time throughout the course of disease. Whole blood was collected in K2EDTA tubes by collaborating institutions according to the institutions' own protocols. Collaborator samples were shipped for TCRbeta analysis as frozen whole blood, isolated PBMCs, or DNA extracted from either sample type. This clone appeared a few times. Its antigen is unknown. Per-nucleotide qualities are absent, and no much larger clonotype sits a single base away. Reading from cysteine to phenylalanine, the CDR3 counts 13 amino acids. Here the CDR3 DNA is all that survives: 39 bases in frame from base 1. The germline V gene specifies KGHSH as CDR1 and LQKENI as CDR2. V lost 6 bases and J lost 9 bases; the stretch between them is 17 bases long.

The chain is encoded by TRBV18 joined to TRBJ1-1; perhaps TRBD1 is the D gene, with 6 bases matching. The clonotype was recovered from a woman aged 80 or over with COVID-19, enrolled during active disease. Sequencing was carried out using peripheral blood. The encoded CDR3 is CASSPTGQVQAFF. The nucleotide sequence is given as TGTGCCAGCTCGCCTACAGGGCAGGTCCAAGCTTTCTTT.